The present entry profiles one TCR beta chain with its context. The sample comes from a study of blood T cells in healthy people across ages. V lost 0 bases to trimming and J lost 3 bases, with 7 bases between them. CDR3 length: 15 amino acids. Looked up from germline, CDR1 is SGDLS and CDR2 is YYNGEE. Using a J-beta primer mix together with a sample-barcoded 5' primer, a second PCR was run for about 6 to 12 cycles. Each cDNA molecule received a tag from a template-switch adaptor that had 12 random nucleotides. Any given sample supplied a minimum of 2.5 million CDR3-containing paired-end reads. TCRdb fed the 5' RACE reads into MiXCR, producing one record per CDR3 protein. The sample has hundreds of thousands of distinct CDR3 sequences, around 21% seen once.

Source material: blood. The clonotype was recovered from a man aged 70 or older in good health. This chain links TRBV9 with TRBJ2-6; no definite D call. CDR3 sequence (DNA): TGTGCCAGCAGCGTAGAGGGCGGTGGGGCCAACGTCCTGACTTTC. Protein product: CASSVEGGGANVLTF.